This T cell receptor beta chain was identified during a study of blood T cell repertoires in COVID-19. Study background: Researchers got acute and convalescent COVID-19 samples from the United States, Italy and Spain.

In the authors' workflow: Nucleated cell number was recorded as an estimate derived from reference gene primer amplification. The protocol was immunoSEQ multiplex PCR, while the TCRdb copy is restricted to in-frame clones and leaves out a portion. V and J calls and clone size follow that table, whereas D and trimming were derived from the DNA. This sample carries roughly 110,000 clones, more than 65% of them seen once, and the ten largest clones take roughly 1.6%. Material: peripheral blood. This TCR came from a man between 50 and 59 years old with acute or convalescent COVID-19.

The CDR3 DNA follows: TGTGCCAGCAGCCTACAGGGGTCTAACTATGGCTACACCTTC. Amino acids: CASSLQGSNYGYTF. This chain uses TRBV5-4 with TRBJ1-2; TRBD1 matches 7 bases. The germline CDR1 and CDR2 sequences are SGHNT and YYREEE (reference sequence). After removal of 4 bases from V and 0 bases from J, the junction contained 3 bases not matched to a gene. The CDR3 has 14 residues.